A selection of T cell receptor beta chains follows, all from one sample in a study of regulatory T cells in long-lasting Graves disease. TCRdb called the multiplex PCR reads again in MiXCR, with one record for every CDR3 protein. The top ten clones hold about a sixth of a sample with 400,000 to 500,000 distinct CDR3 sequences, under 15% of them seen once. These data were also filed under a second study, of T cells in Graves' hyperthyroidism and ophthalmopathy.

Source: peripheral blood mononuclear cells (PBMCs), taken at new diagnosis, from a patient treated with antithyroid drugs. Receptors originate from a woman in her twenties or thirties with Graves disease. CDR3s include the opening cysteine and the closing phenylalanine or tryptophan. A D gene is named only where the DNA matches it firmly. Part of the rows lack a size; the others show once, few, many or a class for expanded clones.

abundance	j_gene	v_gene	d_gene	CDR3nt	CDR3aa
few	TRBJ2-5	TRBV6-1	TRBD2	TGTGCCAGCAGTAGACCCCCGGGACTAGCGGGACGGGAGACCCAGTACTTC	CASSRPPGLAGRETQYF
few	TRBJ2-3	TRBV6-2/TRBV6-3	NA	TGTGCCAGCAGTTCCCATCATGTGGATACGCAGTATTTT	CASSSHHVDTQYF
many	TRBJ2-3	TRBV18	TRBD2	TGTGCCAGCTCACCGCGGGGACTAGCTAGCACAGATACGCAGTATTTT	CASSPRGLASTDTQYF
NA	TRBJ2-3	TRBV29-1	NA	TGCAGCGTTGATGAGGGGCTGGATACGCAGTATTTT	CSVDEGLDTQYF
few	TRBJ2-5	TRBV28	NA	TGTGCCACCGAGACACCGGGCCCGAAGCCGGAGACCCAGTACTTC	CATETPGPKPETQYF
few	TRBJ1-5	TRBV18	TRBD1	TGTGCCAGCTCACCAGAAGCAGGGGGCCGCGTCCGGGGAAGTCCCCAGCATTTT	CASSPEAGGRVRGSPQHF
many	TRBJ2-3	TRBV3-1	TRBD1	TGTGCCAGCAGCCGGGACAGCGTGTCGTCTAATACGCAGTATTTT	CASSRDSVSSNTQYF
many	TRBJ1-1	TRBV6-5	NA	TGTGCCAGCAGTTACTCGACATTTGGAGCTTTCTTT	CASSYSTFGAFF
NA	TRBJ1-1	TRBV9	NA	TGTGCCAGCAGCGTAGCAGGACGAGGGAACACTGAAGCTTTCTTT	CASSVAGRGNTEAFF
many	TRBJ2-2	TRBV11-2	TRBD2	TGTGCCAGCAGCGCTAGCGGGAACACCGGGGAGCTGTTTTTT	CASSASGNTGELFF
NA	TRBJ2-5	TRBV7-2	TRBD2	TGTGCCAGCAGCCGACTAGCGGGGCGACGGGAGACCCAGTACTTC	CASSRLAGRRETQYF
many	TRBJ1-5	TRBV2	TRBD1	TGTGCCAGCAGCCCGGGGCCAGGGGGGAGCGTAAATCAGCCCCAGCATTTT	CASSPGPGGSVNQPQHF
many	TRBJ2-1	TRBV29-1	NA	TGCAGCGTTCGGCCTTACAATGAGCAGTTCTTC	CSVRPYNEQFF
many	TRBJ1-6	TRBV27	NA	TGTGCCAGCAGTTTATCCGCGAGGGGGGATTCACCCCTCCACTTT	CASSLSARGDSPLHF
many	TRBJ2-7	TRBV6-5	TRBD2	TGTGCCAGCAGTTCTCGACTAGCGGGAGTGGGCGAGCAGTACTTC	CASSSRLAGVGEQYF
many	TRBJ2-5	TRBV20-1	NA	TGCAGTGCTCCTGGGGCGGCCCAAGAGACCCAGTACTTC	CSAPGAAQETQYF
many	TRBJ2-2	TRBV5-1	TRBD2	TGCGCCAGCAGCTTGGAGGGACTAGCGGGAACCGGGGAGCTGTTTTTT	CASSLEGLAGTGELFF
NA	TRBJ1-3	TRBV19	NA	TGTGCCACCACGAGGGGTTTTGGAAACACCATATATTTT	CATTRGFGNTIYF
many	TRBJ2-1	TRBV11-2	TRBD2	TGTGCCAGCAGCTCCCCGAGCGGGGCACCCTACAATGAGCAGTTCTTC	CASSSPSGAPYNEQFF
many	TRBJ1-5	TRBV27	NA	TGTGCCAGCAGTTTATCCTTCTTAAAAGATCAGCCCCAGCATTTT	CASSLSFLKDQPQHF
few	TRBJ2-5	TRBV15	TRBD2	TGTGCCACCAGCAGAGTTGGGGAGGGGAAGGAGACCCAGTACTTC	CATSRVGEGKETQYF
NA	TRBJ2-7	TRBV12-3/TRBV12-4	NA	TGTGCCAGCAGTTTATACCGGACAAAGAGTGAGCAGTACTTC	CASSLYRTKSEQYF
many	TRBJ1-2	TRBV12-3/TRBV12-4	NA	TGTGCCAGCAGTTTGCTGAGGCCGAGGGGAGATAACTATGGCTACACCTTC	CASSLLRPRGDNYGYTF
many	TRBJ2-3	TRBV20-1	NA	TGCAGTGCTCCCTCTATGGTAGGGTCAGATACGCAGTATTTT	CSAPSMVGSDTQYF
many	TRBJ2-3	TRBV28	NA	TGTGCCAGCAAAGCCCCTTCCGGGACTCCAAAAACAGATACGCAGTATTTT	CASKAPSGTPKTDTQYF
many	TRBJ2-1	TRBV13	TRBD2	TGTGCCAGCAGCTGGACTAGCGGGAGTAGATTGGGTGAGCAGTTCTTC	CASSWTSGSRLGEQFF